Listed here are 21 T cell receptor beta chains from one sample, sequenced in a study of blood T cell repertoires in COVID-19. Some clones are missing from TCRdb's copy, which holds only in-frame ones; the method was immunoSEQ multiplex PCR. The profile shows 230,000 or so clones, 80% to 85% of them singletons. Sequenced material: peripheral blood. The receptors here all came from a man younger than 45 with active or convalescent COVID-19.

The rearrangement links TRBV28 to TRBJ1-1; maybe TRBD1 (6 bases). Germline CDR1 reads MDHEN; CDR2 reads SYDVKM. CDR3 size: 15 residues. V lost 2 bases and J 1 base, leaving 11 bases between the germline ends. The CDR3 loop reads CASSLHPGQNTEAFF. The CDR3 region has the DNA TGTGCCAGCAGTTTACACCCGGGACAGAACACTGAAGCTTTCTTT.

The chain is built from TRBV18 and TRBJ2-4; D is uncertain. Germline V gene lookup returns CDR1 KGHSH and CDR2 LQKENI. Trimming pared 3 bases from V and 8 bases from J, leaving 5 bases between. The CDR3 loop spans 11 amino acids. The CDR3 bases are TGTGCCAGCTCACCGGCTGACATTCAGTACTTC. Translating gives CASSPADIQYF.

The chain has TRBV6-1 and TRBJ2-5, with a possible D match to TRBD2 (7 bases). The germline V gene has CDR1 MNHNS and CDR2 SASEGT. The V and J ends lost 0 bases and 5 bases respectively, with 19 bases between them. The CDR3 covers 17 residues. The CDR3 is CASSEALRGARDETQYF. For the CDR3, the DNA is TGTGCCAGCAGTGAAGCGCTTCGGGGGGCGCGGGATGAGACCCAGTACTTC.

This chain links TRBV19 with TRBJ1-5; weak D call: TRBD1 (6 bases). The CDR3 runs 14 residues. Trimming cost V 5 bases and J 9 bases, with 17 bases left between them. The germline V gene has CDR1 LNHDA and CDR2 SQIVND (reference sequence). CDR3 in amino acids: CASSEQGLGGPQHF. The CDR3 coding sequence is TGTGCCAGTAGTGAACAGGGATTAGGAGGGCCCCAGCATTTT.

V gene TRBV21-1 combines with J gene TRBJ1-5. TRBV21-1 is noted as a pseudogene. The CDR3 length is 14 residues. The CDR3 region is CASSNPTGYQPQHF. CDR3 DNA sequence: TGTGCCAGCAGCAACCCGACGGGTTATCAGCCCCAGCATTTT.

The V gene is TRBV6-5, the J gene TRBJ1-3, with D maybe TRBD1 (5 bases). The V gene lost 2 bases and the J gene lost 4 bases, with 9 bases spanning the gap. CDR1 is MNHEY, CDR2 SVGAGI, per germline. This CDR3 has 14 residues. CDR3 region: CASSYAQGGNTIYF. CDR3 nucleotide sequence: TGTGCCAGCAGTTACGCCCAGGGCGGAAACACCATATATTTT.

CDR3 DNA sequence: TGTGCCAGCAGCCCGGTGGAGGGTTTAAGCTATGGCTACACCTTC. Amino acids: CASSPVEGLSYGYTF. V gene TRBV7-3 combines with J gene TRBJ1-2; no clear D gene. CDR1 and CDR2 from the germline V gene are SGHTA and FQGTGA. CDR3 length: 15 residues. V lost 5 bases to trimming and J lost 4 bases, with 17 bases between them.

This clone was observed a handful of times. V is TRBV18 and J is TRBJ1-5; D is uncertain. This CDR3 is 14 amino acids long. Trimming pared 2 bases from V and 4 bases from J, leaving 9 bases between. CDR1 and CDR2 (germline): KGHSH, LQKENI. CDR3 loop: CASSPSRGNQPQHF. DNA of the CDR3: TGTGCCAGCTCACCATCGCGCGGGAATCAGCCCCAGCATTTT.

This clone turned up a few times. The chain joins TRBV6-4 to TRBJ1-5, with D perhaps matching TRBD1 (6 bases). Germline CDR1 reads MRHNA; CDR2 reads SNTAGT. The CDR3 has 15 amino acids. V lost 0 bases and J 0 bases, leaving 6 bases between the germline ends. The CDR3 DNA sequence: TGTGCCAGCAGTGACTCGGGACATAGCAATCAGCCCCAGCATTTT. Protein: CASSDSGHSNQPQHF.

The J gene is TRBJ2-3, the V gene TRBV6-1; 11 bases align to TRBD2. With 4 bases clipped from V and 0 bases from J, the junction kept 3 bases outside the gene matches. This CDR3 comprises 16 residues. Germline-derived CDR1 and CDR2 are MNHNS and SASEGT. CDR3 sequence: CASSALAGASTDTQYF. As DNA, the CDR3 is TGTGCCAGCAGTGCACTAGCGGGGGCTAGCACAGATACGCAGTATTTT.

The V gene is TRBV27, the J gene TRBJ1-2; D gene ambiguous. From germline, CDR1 is MNHEY and CDR2 SMNVEV (reference sequence). This CDR3 is built from 12 residues. V was trimmed by 8 bases and J by 4 bases, leaving 11 bases between them. For the CDR3, the DNA is TGTGCCAGCCGCGGGCCCCTCTATGGCTACACCTTC. Encoded protein: CASRGPLYGYTF.

The genes are TRBV7-2 and TRBJ2-7, with 8 bases aligning to TRBD1. This CDR3 region has 14 residues. Unmatched junction bases numbered 7, after V lost 5 bases and J lost 4 bases. CDR1 and CDR2 (germline): SGHTA, FQGNSA. CDR3 sequence: CASSPRTGWYEQYF. The CDR3 DNA is TGTGCCAGCAGCCCTCGGACAGGGTGGTACGAGCAGTACTTC.

The chain uses TRBV12-3 or TRBV12-4 and TRBJ1-2; D uncertain. Between the trimmed V and J ends, which lost 4 bases and 9 bases, there was a span of 12 bases. This CDR3 is built from 12 residues. The CDR3 region has the DNA TGTGCCAGCAGTTACGATCAGATCAGCTACACCTTC. It specifies CASSYDQISYTF.

The chain carries TRBV7-2 and TRBJ2-5, with a weak D call TRBD2 (6 bases). Per the germline V gene, CDR1 is SGHTA and CDR2 is FQGNSA. This CDR3 is 13 amino acids long. V lost 3 bases, J lost 6 bases, and 11 bases lay in between. CDR3 region: CASSFGSPQTQYF. CDR3 in DNA: TGTGCCAGCAGCTTCGGGAGCCCGCAGACCCAGTACTTC.

The chain employs TRBV18 and TRBJ2-5; no firm D call. The germline CDR1 and CDR2 sequences are KGHSH and LQKENI. Between the trimmed V and J ends, which lost 3 bases and 5 bases, there was a span of 7 bases. This CDR3 has 12 amino acids. The CDR3 bases are TGTGCCAGCTCACCTGAGAGGGAGACCCAGTACTTC. It encodes CASSPERETQYF.

The chain uses TRBV19 and TRBJ1-1, with TRBD1 matching 9 bases. The junction had 9 bases not matched to a gene; V was cut back by 5 bases and J by 5 bases. This CDR3 is built from 15 residues. Looked up from germline, CDR1 is LNHDA and CDR2 is SQIVND (reference sequence). CDR3 sequence reads: CASSLRDRVDTEAFF. The CDR3 DNA sequence: TGTGCCAGTAGTCTCCGGGACAGGGTTGATACTGAAGCTTTCTTT.

The chain carries TRBV19 and TRBJ2-1, with TRBD2 identical over 9 bases. The CDR3 totals 14 residues. V gave up 7 bases and J gave up 8 bases; unmatched junction bases: 9. CDR1 and CDR2 from the germline V gene are LNHDA and SQIVND (reference sequence). The CDR3 DNA reads as TGTGCCAGTAAGGGAGGCGGGAGGGACGATGAGCAGTTCTTC. Its translation is CASKGGGRDDEQFF.

This clone showed up just once. At one of its ends the junction is not consistent with the germline gene, which may arise from a read error. The chain recombines TRBV14 with TRBJ2-1; weak D call: TRBD2 (5 bases). The germline V gene encodes CDR1 SGHDN and CDR2 FVKESK. This CDR3 is built from 12 residues. The CDR3 bases are TGTGCCAGCAGCCAAGCGAAAACTAGGAAGATCTTC. It codes for CASSQAKTRKIF.

The gene calls are TRBV28 and TRBJ2-7, with 7 bases fitting TRBD1. The CDR3 is made up of 12 amino acids. Germline V gene data show CDR1 as MDHEN and CDR2 as SYDVKM. With 5 bases clipped from V and 7 bases from J, the junction kept 5 bases outside the gene matches. The CDR3 nucleotides are TGTGCCAGCAGTGGACAGGTGGGGGAGCAGTACTTC. As protein: CASSGQVGEQYF.

The genes are TRBV7-2 and TRBJ1-4; TRBD1 might be the D (5 bases). Germline V gene sequence: CDR1 SGHTA, CDR2 FQGNSA. The CDR3 runs 14 residues. Between the trimmed V and J ends, which lost 5 bases and 11 bases, there was a span of 18 bases. This CDR3 reads CASSPRQSLGKLFF. As DNA, the CDR3 is TGTGCCAGCAGCCCCCGACAGAGTTTGGGGAAACTGTTTTTT.

This rearrangement joins TRBV6-1 to TRBJ1-6; D uncertain. Looked up from germline, CDR1 is MNHNS and CDR2 is SASEGT. V was clipped by 3 bases and J by 11 bases, with 8 bases between them. CDR3 size: 12 residues. The CDR3 spells CASSDAVTPLHF. The CDR3 nucleotides are TGTGCCAGCAGTGACGCAGTGACACCCCTCCACTTT.